This passage covers 25 T cell receptor beta chains from one sample sequenced in a study of control samples from healthy donors and cancer patients. Sequencing used immunoSEQ multiplex PCR; TCRdb keeps in-frame clones, though not all of them. The data hold under 450,000 clones, with 90% observed a single time. The sample comprised PBMCs. These receptors came from a man in his forties or fifties with head and neck cancer.

This chain uses TRBV30 with TRBJ1-2; 11 positions match TRBD1. This CDR3 spans 14 amino acids. Germline CDR1 is GTSNPN and CDR2 is SVGIG (reference sequence). After removal of 1 base from V and 6 bases from J, the junction contained 4 bases not matched to a gene. Written as DNA, the CDR3 is TGTGCCTGGAGTGACGGACAGGGGGCAGATGGCTACACCTTC. Translated: CAWSDGQGADGYTF.

The chain links TRBV5-1 to TRBJ1-2; tentative D call: TRBD1 (6 bases). The CDR3 runs 16 residues. Trimming took 2 bases from V and 2 from J, leaving 16 bases between them. CDR1 SGHRS and CDR2 YFSETQ come from the germline V gene. The CDR3 DNA reads as TGCGCCAGCAGCTTCGGGACAAGAGCAGACAACTATGGCTACACCTTC. As protein: CASSFGTRADNYGYTF.

This chain connects TRBV4-2 to TRBJ2-3; D may be TRBD1 or TRBD2 (5 bases each). V shed 0 bases and J shed 7 bases, with 11 bases lying between them. Germline CDR1 LGHNA, CDR2 YNFKEQ. The CDR3 has 14 amino acids. The CDR3: CASSQDAEGNTQYF. The DNA for the CDR3 is TGTGCCAGCAGCCAAGATGCCGAGGGGAATACGCAGTATTTT.

The chain employs TRBV6-2 or TRBV6-3 and TRBJ1-3; TRBD1 agrees at 7 bases. Trimming cost V 2 bases and J 2 bases; bases outside gene matches: 6. The germline gives CDR1 MNHEY, CDR2 SVGEGT. This CDR3 is 16 amino acids long. In nucleotides, the CDR3 is TGTGCCAGCAGTTACAGCCGACAGGGTGCTGGAAACACCATATATTTT. Its translation is CASSYSRQGAGNTIYF.

The CDR3 spells CASSSVTDQPQHF. CDR3 nucleotides: TGTGCCAGCAGTAGCGTCACAGATCAGCCCCAGCATTTT. The chain combines TRBV27 with TRBJ1-5, with unresolved D. V gave up 5 bases and J gave up 5 bases, with 10 bases separating them. CDR3 size: 13 residues. Germline CDR1 is MNHEY and CDR2 is SMNVEV (reference sequence).

The chain recombines TRBV7-2 with TRBJ1-3, with D possibly TRBD1 on 5 matching bases. Trimming left V 1 base short and J 0 bases short, with 13 bases between. There are 17 residues in the CDR3. Germline V gene sequence: CDR1 SGHTA, CDR2 FQGNSA. The CDR3 loop reads CASSLVGGGASGNTIYF. In DNA, the CDR3 is TGTGCCAGCAGCTTAGTGGGCGGCGGGGCCTCTGGAAACACCATATATTTT.

The genes are TRBV28 and TRBJ2-5; 8 bases agree with TRBD2. The V gene end was trimmed by 7 bases and the J gene end by 5 bases; junction bases not matched to a gene: 12. CDR1 and CDR2 from the germline V gene are MDHEN and SYDVKM. The CDR3 runs to 15 residues. The CDR3 nucleotides are TGTGCCAGCACCCTTGGCCCGGGACTAGAGGAGACCCAGTACTTC. Protein: CASTLGPGLEETQYF.

This clone was seen ten or more times. The chain is built from TRBV27 and TRBJ2-2; D might be TRBD2 (6 bases). CDR3 length: 15 amino acids. Germline values: CDR1 MNHEY, CDR2 SMNVEV (reference sequence). Trimming left V 9 bases short and J 0 bases short, with 14 bases between. CDR3 DNA sequence: TGTGCCAGTCATATTAGCGGAACGAACACCGGGGAGCTGTTTTTT. This translates into CASHISGTNTGELFF.

V is TRBV6-5 and J is TRBJ2-3; the D gene could be TRBD1 or TRBD2 (5 bases each). Trimming removed 5 bases at V and 7 bases at J, with 19 bases between. Germline CDR1 and CDR2: MNHEY and SVGAGI. The CDR3 spans 15 residues. Here the CDR3 DNA reads TGTGCCAGCAGTACCCGGGGCAGGGAAGCTCATACGCAGTATTTT. Encoded protein: CASSTRGREAHTQYF.

The J gene is TRBJ2-5, the V gene TRBV2; unclear D gene. CDR1 SNHLY and CDR2 FYNNEI come from the germline V gene. The CDR3 has 12 amino acids. Between the trimmed V and J ends, which lost 4 bases and 5 bases, there was a span of 8 bases. The CDR3 region has the DNA TGTGCCAGCAGTGTCAGCGCGGAGACCCAGTACTTC. Translated: CASSVSAETQYF.

The chain links TRBV9 to TRBJ2-2; no clear D. The CDR3 has 14 amino acids. Germline V CDR1 and CDR2: SGDLS, YYNGEE. Trimming removed 0 bases at V and 8 bases at J, with 11 bases between. In DNA form, the CDR3 reads TGTGCCAGCAGCGTAGGTGACTTCACTGGGGAGCTGTTTTTT. Translated, it gives CASSVGDFTGELFF.

Regarding this clone: This specimen includes other DNA sequences encoding the same CDR3. The chain combines TRBV30 with TRBJ1-1; D is uncertain. The germline V gene encodes CDR1 GTSNPN and CDR2 SVGIG (reference sequence). V shed 2 bases and J shed 0 bases, with 4 bases lying between them. The CDR3 extends over 12 amino acids. CDR3 DNA: TGTGCCTGGAGTAGGATGAACACTGAAGCTTTCTTT. It yields the protein CAWSRMNTEAFF.

The chain recombines TRBV28 with TRBJ2-1; possible D gene TRBD1, 7 bases. This CDR3 spans 14 amino acids. The germline CDR1 and CDR2 sequences are MDHEN and SYDVKM. V was shortened by 7 bases and J by 2 bases, with 12 bases between the two germline ends. The CDR3 sequence: CASIFRGAYNEQFF. CDR3 coding DNA: TGTGCCAGCATCTTCAGGGGGGCCTACAATGAGCAGTTCTTC.

The V and J genes are TRBV28 and TRBJ2-2; no reliable D call. The CDR3 is 13 amino acids. Trimming shortened V by 7 bases and J by 4 bases, and 10 bases separated the two germline ends. Germline lookup yields CDR1 MDHEN and CDR2 SYDVKM. The CDR3 sequence is CASTDRGTGELFF. In DNA form, the CDR3 reads TGTGCCAGCACGGACCGCGGCACCGGGGAGCTGTTTTTT.

This chain connects TRBV11-1 to TRBJ1-6, with unresolved D. The CDR3 sequence is 14 residues long. Germline CDR1 and CDR2: SGHAT and FQDESV (reference sequence). V was shortened by 2 bases and J by 7 bases, with 9 bases between the two germline ends. The CDR3 is CASSLNDGNSPLHF. The DNA of the CDR3 is TGTGCCAGCAGCTTAAATGATGGGAATTCACCCCTCCACTTT.

The chain couples TRBV28 to TRBJ2-2; 8 nucleotides match TRBD2. The CDR3 spans 18 residues. J gave up 0 bases and V 5 bases, and 11 bases lay outside the gene matches. Germline CDR1 is MDHEN and CDR2 is SYDVKM. This CDR3 reads CASSPPYAGGANTGELFF. The CDR3 nucleotides are TGTGCCAGCAGTCCTCCCTATGCGGGGGGAGCGAACACCGGGGAGCTGTTTTTT.

V and J are TRBV12-3 or TRBV12-4 and TRBJ1-2; D gene ambiguous. V lost 7 bases and J lost 12, with 12 bases in between. This CDR3 comprises 10 residues. As DNA, the CDR3 is TGTGCCAGCAACCCGGGCCCCAACACCTTC. Its translation is CASNPGPNTF.

This chain links TRBV4-2 with TRBJ2-7; D might be TRBD2 (6 bases). The V gene lost 3 bases and the J gene lost 7 bases, with 10 bases spanning the gap. The CDR3 is made up of 12 amino acids. Germline V lookup: CDR1 LGHNA, CDR2 YNFKEQ. CDR3 sequence: CASSQGLGEQYF. CDR3 nucleotides: TGTGCCAGCAGCCAGGGACTCGGGGAGCAGTACTTC.

This clone was counted a few times. CDR3 protein: CATSDPARVDQPQHF. In nucleotides, the CDR3 is TGTGCCACCAGTGACCCCGCCAGGGTGGATCAGCCCCAGCATTTT. This sequence joins TRBV24-1 and TRBJ1-5; possible D gene TRBD1, 5 bases. CDR3 length: 15 residues. Germline CDR1 KGHDR, CDR2 SFDVKD. V was pared by 4 bases and J by 5 bases, with 14 bases between.

The chain carries TRBV6-5 and TRBJ2-7; D perhaps matches TRBD1 (6 bases). CDR3 length equals 14 residues. The germline gives CDR1 MNHEY, CDR2 SVGAGI. V shed 6 bases and J shed 3 bases, with 15 bases lying between them. For the CDR3, the DNA is TGTGCCAGCAGCATGACAGGTGGGGGCTACGAGCAGTACTTC. Translation gives CASSMTGGGYEQYF.

V usage is TRBV5-4 and J usage is TRBJ2-2, with D perhaps being TRBD1 or TRBD2 (5 bases each). The CDR3 is 13 residues long. Germline V CDR1 and CDR2: SGHNT, YYREEE (reference sequence). Between the trimmed V and J ends, which lost 8 bases and 4 bases, there was a span of 12 bases. The CDR3 sequence: CASREGLTGELFF. The DNA of the CDR3 is TGTGCCAGTCGAGAGGGGCTCACCGGGGAGCTGTTTTTT.

About this clone itself: Other DNA variants within this sample encode the same CDR3. The chain couples TRBV9 to TRBJ2-7; unclear D gene. Per germline, CDR1 SGDLS and CDR2 YYNGEE. Trimming removed 0 bases at V and 1 base at J, with 5 bases between. This CDR3 region has 13 residues. This CDR3 reads CASSVDGSYEQYF. DNA for the CDR3: TGTGCCAGCAGCGTAGACGGTTCCTACGAGCAGTACTTC.

The chain is built from TRBV27 and TRBJ2-7, with 9 positions matching TRBD1. J lost 4 bases, V lost 0 bases, and 1 base had no gene match. The germline CDR1 and CDR2 sequences are MNHEY and SMNVEV (reference sequence). The CDR3 runs to 14 residues. The CDR3 region is CASSLSGTGYEQYF. CDR3 coding DNA: TGTGCCAGCAGTTTATCCGGGACAGGGTACGAGCAGTACTTC.

This clone was found once. The genes are TRBV19 and TRBJ2-7, with TRBD2 identical over 9 bases. CDR1 LNHDA and CDR2 SQIVND come from the germline V gene (reference sequence). This CDR3 is built from 16 residues. The junction had 5 bases not matched to a gene; V was cut back by 2 bases and J by 0 bases. The CDR3 protein is CASSISLAGLSYEQYF. The CDR3 region has the DNA TGTGCCAGTAGTATATCCCTAGCGGGGCTCTCCTACGAGCAGTACTTC.

This clone was picked up one time. J is TRBJ2-3 and V is TRBV10-3; the D gene could be TRBD1 or TRBD2 (5 bases each). Per the germline V gene, CDR1 is ENHRY and CDR2 is SYGVKD. This CDR3 comprises 14 residues. Between the trimmed V and J ends, which lost 4 bases and 2 bases, there was a span of 10 bases. CDR3: CAISGGIPTDTQYF. CDR3 bases: TGTGCCATCAGTGGGGGGATTCCCACAGATACGCAGTATTTT.